This entry is about one TCR beta chain. Its cognate antigen is unknown. The data originate from a study of T cells in Graves' hyperthyroidism and ophthalmopathy. Amplification yielded TCR beta CDR3 regions, with RNA transcripts as the source. Using the HTBI primer set, a first-round RT-PCR was run on the TCR CDR3. MiXCR, run by TCRdb on the multiplex PCR reads, gives a single entry per CDR3 protein. Among approximately 640,000 distinct CDR3 sequences listed, 15% to 20% were seen once. Study-wide results and limits: Onset of ophthalmopathy came a median about 6.5 months after the model predicted it.

The sample was blood. This sequence was found in a woman in her 30s with Graves' hyperthyroidism.

CDR3 sequence reads: CASSEVYGNTEAFF. For the CDR3, the DNA is TGTGCCAGCAGTGAAGTATATGGGAACACTGAAGCTTTCTTT. The V call is TRBV25-1, the J call TRBJ1-1; no definite D call. In germline, CDR1 is MGHDK, CDR2 SYGVNS. Trimming took off 2 bases at V and 1 base at J, with 8 bases between the two ends. The CDR3 loop spans 14 amino acids.